Below, one T cell receptor beta chain is given with its context. The antigen is unknown. The data originate from a study of CD8 T cells in ankylosing spondylitis. Researchers built TCR beta libraries using quantitative 5'-RACE with molecular barcodes. One entry per CDR3 protein results from TCRdb running MiXCR on the 5' RACE reads. The data contain under 250,000 distinct CDR3 sequences, roughly a third of them singletons. CDR1 and CDR2 (germline): KGHSH, LQKENI. This CDR3 has 14 amino acids. Trimming cost V 3 bases and J 2 bases; bases outside gene matches: 4. Study-wide points: Among TCR beta sequences, a motif of roughly 8 highly homologous variants appeared characteristic of ankylosing spondylitis blood. According to the report, clones linked to the disease were significantly enriched in matched synovial fluid samples taken from ankylosing spondylitis patients.

This rearrangement joins TRBV18 to TRBJ2-7, with 7 bases aligning to TRBD1. Sequencing was done on a sample of blood, either unsorted or a sorted T cell fraction (not recorded which). The clonotype originates from a male donor with ankylosing spondylitis or in good health (not recorded which). The CDR3 here is CASSPRGLTYEQYF. In DNA, the CDR3 is TGTGCCAGCTCACCGAGGGGGCTAACCTACGAGCAGTACTTC.